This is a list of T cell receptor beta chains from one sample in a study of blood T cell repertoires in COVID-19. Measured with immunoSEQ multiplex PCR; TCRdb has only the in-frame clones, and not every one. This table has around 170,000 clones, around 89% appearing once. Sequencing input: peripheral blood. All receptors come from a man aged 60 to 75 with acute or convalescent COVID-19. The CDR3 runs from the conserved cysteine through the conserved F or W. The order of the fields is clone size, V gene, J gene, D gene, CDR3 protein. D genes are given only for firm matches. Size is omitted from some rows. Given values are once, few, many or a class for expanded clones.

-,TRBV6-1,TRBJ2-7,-,CASSDQGTYEQYF
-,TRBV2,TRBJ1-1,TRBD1,CASTFGQGTNTEAFF
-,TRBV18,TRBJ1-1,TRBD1,CASSPPPHRGKLNTEAFF
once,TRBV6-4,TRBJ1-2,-,CADQQYCRVTVSYTF
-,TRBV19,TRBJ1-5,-,CASSLHQGGRSNQPQHF
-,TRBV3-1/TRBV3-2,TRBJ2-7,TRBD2,CASSSRAGGPYEQYF
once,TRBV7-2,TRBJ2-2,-,CASTPAGRVYTGELFF
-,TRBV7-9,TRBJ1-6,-,CASSLIQDNSPLHF
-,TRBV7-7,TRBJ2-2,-,CASSFRPPRGARGGELFF
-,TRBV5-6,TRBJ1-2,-,CASSPIGGAGNYGYTF
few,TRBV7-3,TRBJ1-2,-,CASSPIREGGYTF
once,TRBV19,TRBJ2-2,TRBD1,CASSPAKGQGRTGELFF
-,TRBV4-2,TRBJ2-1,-,CASSQAVSEDYNEQFF
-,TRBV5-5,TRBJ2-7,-,CASSPGTSTYEQYF
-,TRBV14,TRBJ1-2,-,CASSSQGQARGYGYTF
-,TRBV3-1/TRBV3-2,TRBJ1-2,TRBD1,CASSQDWGRQGGYTF
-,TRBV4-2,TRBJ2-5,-,CASSRPGSGGMETQYF
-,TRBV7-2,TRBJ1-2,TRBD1,CASSLGGQGGNYGYTF
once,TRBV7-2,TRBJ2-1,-,CASSPAARALSYNEQFF
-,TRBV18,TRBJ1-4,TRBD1,CASSSGTGFEKLFF
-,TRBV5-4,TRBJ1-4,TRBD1,CASSPRQGTNEKLFF
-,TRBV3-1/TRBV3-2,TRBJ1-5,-,CASSQAGGNSNQPQHF
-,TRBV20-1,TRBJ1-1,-,CTLRGDTEAFF
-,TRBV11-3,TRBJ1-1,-,CASSLAQDTEAFF
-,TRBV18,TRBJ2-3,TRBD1,CASSPGTGSTDTQYF
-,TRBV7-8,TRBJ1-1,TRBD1,CASSPPSTGANTEAFF
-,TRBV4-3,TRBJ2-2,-,CASSQDRQVGGELFF
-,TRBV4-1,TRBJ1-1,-,CASSQYRLMNTEAFF
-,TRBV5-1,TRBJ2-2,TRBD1,CASSPRTGWGGELFF
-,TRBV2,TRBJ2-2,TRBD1,CASSYQGANTGELFF
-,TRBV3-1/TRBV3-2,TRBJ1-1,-,CASSQGGGARPSFTEAFF
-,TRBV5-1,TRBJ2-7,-,CASTTGDGSYEQYF
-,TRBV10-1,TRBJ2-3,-,CASSRDTDTQYF
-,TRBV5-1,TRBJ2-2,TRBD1,CASSRDSNTGELFF
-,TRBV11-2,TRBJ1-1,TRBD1,CASSLSQTGTTEAFF
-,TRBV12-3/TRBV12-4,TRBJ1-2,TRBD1,CASSLKQGTGYTF
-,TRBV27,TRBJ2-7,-,CASSYRGHNSYEQYF
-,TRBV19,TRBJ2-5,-,CASSTGIQETQYF
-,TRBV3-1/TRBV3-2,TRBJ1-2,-,CASSQGSGGYGYTF
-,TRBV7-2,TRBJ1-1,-,CASSTLGWTEAFF
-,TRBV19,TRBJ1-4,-,CASLNQGMPNEKLFF
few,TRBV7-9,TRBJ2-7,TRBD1,CASSPTGGASYEQYF
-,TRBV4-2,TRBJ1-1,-,CASSQQGSNTEAFF
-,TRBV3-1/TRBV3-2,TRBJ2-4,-,CASSQVGLAKNIQYF
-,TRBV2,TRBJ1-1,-,CASRDGGAGEAFF
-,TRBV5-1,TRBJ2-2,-,CASSVKNTGELFF
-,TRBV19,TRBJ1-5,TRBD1,CASSMVSGQGNRQPQHF
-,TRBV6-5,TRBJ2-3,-,CASRTIQVTDTQYF
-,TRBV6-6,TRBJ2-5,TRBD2,CASRPTSGGKETQYF
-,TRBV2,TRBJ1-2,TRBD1,CASNLDRGGRDGGYTF
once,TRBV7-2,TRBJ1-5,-,CASSLYGGNSNQPQHF
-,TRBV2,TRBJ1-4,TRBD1,CASSEATGNYEKLFF
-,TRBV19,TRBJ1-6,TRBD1,CASRRTGGKNSPLHF
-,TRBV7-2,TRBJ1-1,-,CASSFKGGTEAFF
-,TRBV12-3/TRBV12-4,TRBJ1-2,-,CASRGQYDGYTF
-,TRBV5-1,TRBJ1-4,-,CASSLVFPGRAGEKLFF